These 27 T cell receptor beta chains share one sample of origin, sequenced in a study of blood T cell repertoires in COVID-19. Produced via immunoSEQ multiplex PCR; TCRdb's table is partial and in-frame only. The table shows about 310,000 clones, with around 86% occurring only once. The specimen sequenced was peripheral blood. The receptors originated from a middle-aged man with active or convalescent COVID-19.

This clone has only one observation. The chain carries TRBV5-1 and TRBJ2-6; 8 nucleotides match TRBD1. There are 20 residues in the CDR3. The germline CDR1 and CDR2 sequences are SGHRS and YFSETQ. J gave up 6 bases and V 6 bases, and 23 bases lay outside the gene matches. The CDR3 loop reads CASTLDGNRGWLGEANVLTF. In DNA, the CDR3 is TGCGCCAGCACCCTCGACGGAAACAGGGGGTGGCTAGGGGAGGCCAACGTCCTGACTTTC.

This chain connects TRBV5-1 to TRBJ2-5; a possible D gene is TRBD2 (6 bases). The CDR3 runs 16 residues. Per germline, CDR1 SGHRS and CDR2 YFSETQ. The V end lost 4 bases, the J end lost 5 bases, and 21 bases lay between the germline ends. The CDR3 nucleotides read TGCGCCAGCAGCCTTAACCTGGGACTTGGCGCCGAGACCCAGTACTTC. Its translation is CASSLNLGLGAETQYF. Combining the CDR3 with reference TRBV5-1 and TRBJ2-5 gives the whole variable domain KAGVTQTPRYLIKTRGQQVTLSCSPISGHRSVSWYQQTPGQGLQFLFEYFSETQRNKGNFPGRFSGRQFSNSRSEMNVSTLELGDSALYLCASSLNLGLGAETQYFGPGTRLLVL.

The chain combines TRBV19 with TRBJ1-1; 7 positions match TRBD1. The CDR3 extends over 13 amino acids. The germline V gene encodes CDR1 LNHDA and CDR2 SQIVND (reference sequence). V was clipped by 6 bases and J by 4 bases; unmatched bases: 5. The CDR3 DNA is TGTGCCAGTAGCCAGACAGGGAGCACTGAAGCTTTCTTT. This encodes CASSQTGSTEAFF.

The rearrangement joins TRBV4-3 to TRBJ2-2, with D uncertain. Trimming removed 1 base from V and 1 base from J, with 7 bases in between. The CDR3 consists of 15 residues. Germline V lookup: CDR1 LGHNA, CDR2 YSLEER. CDR3 bases: TGCGCCAGCAGCCAAGTGTCAGGGAACACCGGGGAGCTGTTTTTT. Protein: CASSQVSGNTGELFF.

V usage is TRBV28 and J usage is TRBJ2-1; 7 bases are shared with TRBD2. J gave up 1 base and V 8 bases, and 11 bases lay outside the gene matches. This CDR3 spans 16 amino acids. CDR1 is MDHEN, CDR2 SYDVKM, per germline. The CDR3 coding sequence is TGTGCCAGCGCCCAATGGGGGGGTCCATCCTACAATGAGCAGTTCTTC. It translates to CASAQWGGPSYNEQFF.

The V call is TRBV19, the J call TRBJ2-3; TRBD2 agrees at 7 bases. Germline V gene lookup returns CDR1 LNHDA and CDR2 SQIVND (reference sequence). The junction had 8 bases not matched to a gene; V was cut back by 6 bases and J by 2 bases. This CDR3 has 15 residues. The CDR3 coding sequence is TGTGCCAGTAGACCGAGACTAGCATCCACAGATACGCAGTATTTT. Its protein is CASRPRLASTDTQYF.

J is TRBJ2-3 and V is TRBV9; D is perhaps TRBD1 (6 bases). The length of the CDR3 is 19 residues. Germline loops: CDR1 SGDLS, CDR2 YYNGEE. V lost 0 bases, J lost 0 bases, and 20 bases lay in between. DNA of the CDR3: TGTGCCAGCAGCGTAGAGGGGTGGGATTACCAGGGGAGCACAGATACGCAGTATTTT. As protein: CASSVEGWDYQGSTDTQYF.

The V and J genes are TRBV7-9 and TRBJ2-5, with D uncertain. The V end lost 5 bases, the J end lost 9 bases, and 13 bases lay between the germline ends. CDR1 and CDR2 from the germline V gene are SEHNR and FQNEAQ (reference sequence). This CDR3 contains 12 residues. The CDR3 spells CASSPPMAAQYF. The DNA for the CDR3 is TGTGCCAGCAGCCCCCCTATGGCGGCCCAGTACTTC.

The count of this clone is one. This chain links TRBV5-5 with TRBJ2-1; 10 bases match TRBD2. The V gene end was trimmed by 7 bases and the J gene end by 0 bases; junction bases not matched to a gene: 13. The CDR3 totals 18 residues. The V gene's germline CDR1 is SGHKS and CDR2 YYEKEE (reference sequence). CDR3 sequence reads: CASARASGGFSSYNEQFF. The CDR3 DNA reads TGTGCCAGCGCCCGGGCTAGCGGGGGTTTTAGCTCCTACAATGAGCAGTTCTTC.

The V gene is TRBV18, the J gene TRBJ2-7, with a weak D call TRBD2 (5 bases). The CDR3 is 11 amino acids. V lost 3 bases, J lost 9 bases, and 9 bases lay in between. Germline assignment: CDR1 KGHSH and CDR2 LQKENI. The CDR3 loop reads CASSPGEWQYF. As DNA, the CDR3 is TGTGCCAGCTCACCCGGGGAGTGGCAGTACTTC.

The chain joins TRBV30 to TRBJ1-2; 7 bases match TRBD1. The CDR3 sequence is 13 residues long. Trimming removed 2 bases from V and 3 bases from J; junction bases left unmatched: 3. Germline V gene sequence: CDR1 GTSNPN, CDR2 SVGIG (reference sequence). The DNA of the CDR3 is TGTGCCTGGAGTTCCCAGGGGGACTATGGCTACACCTTC. Its translation is CAWSSQGDYGYTF.

The rearrangement links TRBV15 to TRBJ1-5; no clear D. CDR3 size: 15 residues. Germline V CDR1 and CDR2: LNHNV, YYDKDF (reference sequence). The ends were cut back, 0 bases at V and 5 bases at J, with 11 bases in the middle. CDR3 sequence: CATSRDGSTHQPQHF. The CDR3 DNA sequence: TGTGCCACCAGCAGAGATGGTAGCACTCATCAGCCCCAGCATTTT.

This clone was observed a single time. The chain uses TRBV4-3 and TRBJ1-2; no reliable D call. The CDR3 is 15 residues long. Looked up from germline, CDR1 is LGHNA and CDR2 is YSLEER. Trimming stripped 1 base from V and 2 bases from J, with 11 bases between. The CDR3 loop reads CASSQAELKNYGYTF. For the CDR3, the DNA is TGCGCCAGCAGCCAAGCGGAGCTCAAGAACTATGGCTACACCTTC.

CDR3 nucleotide sequence: TGCAGCGCTCTCTGGACAGGGAGCACAGATACGCAGTATTTT. Encoded protein: CSALWTGSTDTQYF. V gene TRBV29-1 combines with J gene TRBJ2-3; TRBD1 aligns across 8 bases. In germline, CDR1 is SQVTM, CDR2 ANQGSEA. This CDR3 comprises 14 residues. J lost 0 bases, V lost 7 bases, and 6 bases had no gene match.

The V gene is TRBV3-1 (or the pseudogene TRBV3-2), the J gene TRBJ2-2, with TRBD2 matching 12 bases. Germline loops: CDR1 LGHDT, CDR2 YNNKEL (reference sequence). Trimming took 4 bases from V and 4 from J; bases not matched to a gene: 16. The CDR3 is made up of 20 amino acids. Written as DNA, the CDR3 is TGTGCCAGCAGCCGGTCCAGAAGGGCTAGCGGGGGGGTTGGCACCGGGGAGCTGTTTTTT. It yields the protein CASSRSRRASGGVGTGELFF.

The V gene is TRBV18, the J gene TRBJ1-1; TRBD1 matches 7 bases. The germline V gene encodes CDR1 KGHSH and CDR2 LQKENI. The CDR3 totals 14 residues. J lost 1 base, V lost 6 bases, and 5 bases had no gene match. Here the CDR3 DNA reads TGTGCCAGCTCTTCGACAGGGACGAACACTGAAGCTTTCTTT. Protein product: CASSSTGTNTEAFF.

A remark on this clone: The sample has other DNA sequences that encode this CDR3 too. The rearrangement links TRBV6-2 or TRBV6-3 to TRBJ1-1; D is possibly TRBD1 (5 bases). Germline V lookup: CDR1 MNHEY, CDR2 SVGEGT. The CDR3 totals 15 residues. The V gene lost 3 bases and the J gene lost 4 bases, with 15 bases spanning the gap. The CDR3 region has the DNA TGTGCCAGCAGTTATCATCGGGCAGGGCCCACTGAAGCTTTCTTT. Its translation: CASSYHRAGPTEAFF.

This clone was observed once. The V and J genes are TRBV10-1 and TRBJ1-2; a possible D gene is TRBD1 (5 bases). Germline V gene sequence: CDR1 WNHNN, CDR2 SYGVQD (reference sequence). This CDR3 has 15 residues. The V and J ends lost 0 bases and 7 bases respectively, with 15 bases between them. CDR3 in amino acids: CASSESGGARFGYTF. CDR3 nucleotide sequence: TGCGCCAGCAGTGAGTCGGGAGGGGCGCGGTTTGGCTACACCTTC.

This sequence joins TRBV15 and TRBJ1-1, with 8 positions matching TRBD1. V shed 2 bases and J 5 bases; nucleotides not matched to a gene: 7. The CDR3 runs to 15 residues. Germline V lookup: CDR1 LNHNV, CDR2 YYDKDF (reference sequence). This chain's CDR3 is CATSRIQGGVTEAFF. CDR3 nucleotide sequence: TGTGCCACCAGCAGAATACAGGGGGGAGTTACTGAAGCTTTCTTT.

The rearrangement links TRBV30 to TRBJ2-7, with 9 bases identical to TRBD1. This CDR3 is built from 14 residues. V lost 5 bases and J lost 3; bases outside the gene matches: 8. Germline assignment: CDR1 GTSNPN and CDR2 SVGIG (reference sequence). The CDR3 DNA sequence: TGTGCCTGGGAAACAGGGGGCGCGGTCTACGAGCAGTACTTC. Translated: CAWETGGAVYEQYF.

This clone occurred once. The chain carries TRBV18 and TRBJ1-1; D unclear. The CDR3 consists of 15 residues. Trimming cost V 3 bases and J 4 bases, with 15 bases left between them. Germline CDR1 and CDR2: KGHSH and LQKENI. The chain's CDR3 is CASSPLGGLRTEAFF. CDR3 bases: TGTGCCAGCTCACCCTTAGGAGGACTCCGCACTGAAGCTTTCTTT.

V and J are TRBV5-1 and TRBJ1-1; 8 bases match TRBD1. Germline V CDR1 and CDR2: SGHRS, YFSETQ. CDR3 length: 14 residues. V shed 0 bases, J shed 5 bases, and the junction held 3 bases outside the gene matches. CDR3 nucleotides: TGCGCCAGCAGCTTGGCGACAGGGGAGACTGAAGCTTTCTTT. Residues: CASSLATGETEAFF.

The chain joins TRBV6-5 to TRBJ2-3, with D possibly matching TRBD1 (6 bases). Germline V gives CDR1 MNHEY, CDR2 SVGAGI. This CDR3 spans 14 amino acids. With 5 bases removed from V and 4 bases from J, the gap between germline ends came to 13 bases. The DNA of the CDR3 is TGTGCCAGCAGTCTCGACAGGATCTCAGATACGCAGTATTTT. As protein: CASSLDRISDTQYF.

The chain carries TRBV15 and TRBJ2-1, with 14 bases aligning to TRBD2. CDR1 and CDR2 (germline): LNHNV, YYDKDF (reference sequence). Losses at the gene ends were 2 bases for V and 5 bases for J; bases not matched to a gene: 8. The CDR3 is 18 amino acids. In DNA form, the CDR3 reads TGTGCCACCAGCAGACCCACGCCGGGACTAGCGGGAGACAATGAGCAGTTCTTC. Residues: CATSRPTPGLAGDNEQFF.

The chain links TRBV28 to TRBJ2-1; 9 bases fit TRBD1. The CDR3 length is 14 residues. V shed 9 bases and J 5 bases; nucleotides not matched to a gene: 8. Germline CDR1 is MDHEN and CDR2 is SYDVKM. The CDR3 loop reads CASFPGQGHNEQFF. The CDR3, as DNA: TGTGCCAGTTTCCCGGGACAGGGCCACAATGAGCAGTTCTTC.

This clone was picked up one time. This sequence joins TRBV10-3 and TRBJ2-2; 8 bases agree with TRBD1. Germline-derived CDR1 and CDR2 are ENHRY and SYGVKD. The CDR3 spans 16 residues. Losses at the gene ends were 5 bases for V and 0 bases for J; bases not matched to a gene: 5. The chain's CDR3 is CAISQGQGTNTGELFF. In nucleotides, the CDR3 is TGTGCCATCAGTCAAGGACAGGGAACGAACACCGGGGAGCTGTTTTTT.

This clone was recorded only once. The V and J genes are TRBV18 and TRBJ1-1, with unresolved D. Trimming pared 5 bases from V and 0 bases from J, leaving 16 bases between. CDR1 and CDR2 (germline): KGHSH, LQKENI. This CDR3 contains 16 residues. The CDR3 spells CASSSLGRRLNTEAFF. In nucleotides, the CDR3 is TGTGCCAGCTCATCGTTGGGGAGACGGCTGAACACTGAAGCTTTCTTT.